Below, 23 T cell receptor beta chains from the same sample are listed, as sequenced in a study of cytotoxic CD8 clonotypes in ibrutinib-treated CLL. Clones were read by immunoSEQ multiplex PCR, and TCRdb kept only the in-frame ones, dropping some. The table records approximately 190,000 clones, about four fifths of them present only once. Sequencing used PBMCs, obtained after 12 months of ibrutinib treatment. The receptors stem from a human donor with chronic lymphocytic leukemia.

Of note for this clone: Its ends do not fully match the called genes, so a read error is possible. The chain employs TRBV25-1 and TRBJ1-4; no firm D call. The CDR3 covers 14 residues. Per the germline V gene, CDR1 is MGHDK and CDR2 is SYGVNS. The CDR3 sequence is CASSEATRWEKLLF. CDR3 DNA: TGTGCCAGCAGTGAGGCGACTAGGTGGGAAAAACTGCTTTTT.

In the case of this clone: The sample contains more than one DNA sequence encoding this CDR3. V is TRBV20-1 and J is TRBJ2-7; D gene unclear. CDR1 DFQATT and CDR2 SNEGSKA come from the germline V gene (reference sequence). V shed 4 bases and J shed 4 bases, with 5 bases lying between them. This CDR3 region has 10 residues. The DNA of the CDR3 is TGCAGTGCTACCGGATACGAGCAGTACTTC. It encodes CSATGYEQYF.

This rearrangement joins TRBV19 to TRBJ1-1; 9 nucleotides line up with TRBD1. Germline V lookup: CDR1 LNHDA, CDR2 SQIVND (reference sequence). V was clipped by 4 bases and J by 6 bases; unmatched bases: 6. This CDR3 is 14 amino acids long. The CDR3 sequence is CASSRDREISEAFF. As DNA, the CDR3 is TGTGCCAGTAGTAGGGACAGGGAGATATCTGAAGCTTTCTTT.

This clone was seen once. A much larger clone differs from this one at a single base, so this may be a read error. The gene calls are TRBV30 and TRBJ1-3; D is perhaps TRBD1 (6 bases). Germline V gene lookup returns CDR1 GTSNPN and CDR2 SVGIG (reference sequence). The CDR3 spans 13 residues. The DNA for the CDR3 is TGTGCCTGGAGCACAGGGATTGGAAACACCACATATTTT. Translating gives CAWSTGIGNTTYF.

This rearrangement joins TRBV11-2 to TRBJ2-7; D is possibly TRBD2 (6 bases). The ends were cut back, 5 bases at V and 5 bases at J, with 19 bases in the middle. The CDR3 is 15 residues long. Per the germline V gene, CDR1 is SGHAT and CDR2 is FQNNGV. Here the CDR3 DNA reads TGTGCCAGCAGCCCGCGTCGGGGGTTTAATAACGAGCAGTACTTC. Translation: CASSPRRGFNNEQYF.

The rearrangement uses TRBV25-1 and TRBJ2-3; possible D gene TRBD2, 5 bases. The CDR3 has 13 residues. From germline, CDR1 is MGHDK and CDR2 SYGVNS. V was clipped by 6 bases and J by 6 bases, with 13 bases between them. CDR3 region: CASSLQRVDTQYF. CDR3 sequence (DNA): TGTGCCAGCAGCCTCCAGAGGGTGGATACGCAGTATTTT.

This clone came up a few times. The J gene is TRBJ1-5, the V gene TRBV6-6; D call uncertain. This CDR3 is built from 16 residues. The ends were cut back, 7 bases at V and 0 bases at J, with 16 bases in the middle. Germline CDR1 is MNHNY and CDR2 is SVGAGI (reference sequence). As DNA, the CDR3 is TGTGCCAGCACGGCGTTTTGGCAGTATAGCAATCAGCCCCAGCATTTT. It specifies CASTAFWQYSNQPQHF.

The chain is built from TRBV5-1 and TRBJ2-5; D uncertain. The CDR3 is 14 amino acids. Germline CDR1 and CDR2: SGHRS and YFSETQ. V was cut by 0 bases and J by 5 bases, with 11 bases left in between. The DNA of the CDR3 is TGCGCCAGCAGCTTGGCGTCTAGTAGGGAGACCCAGTACTTC. This codes for CASSLASSRETQYF.

The V call is TRBV4-1, the J call TRBJ2-3; weak D call: TRBD2 (6 bases). The CDR3 length is 17 residues. V lost 0 bases and J 0 bases, leaving 13 bases between the germline ends. Germline assignment: CDR1 MGHRA and CDR2 YSYEKL. CDR3 loop: CASSQDGTGASTDTQYF. The CDR3 DNA sequence: TGCGCCAGCAGCCAAGATGGGACTGGGGCTAGCACAGATACGCAGTATTTT.

The chain carries TRBV5-1 and TRBJ2-7, with a weak D call TRBD1 (6 bases). Trimming removed 1 base from V and 7 bases from J, with 18 bases in between. CDR1 and CDR2 (germline): SGHRS, YFSETQ. CDR3 length: 15 residues. CDR3 loop: CASSLRTGSGGEQYF. The DNA of the CDR3 is TGCGCCAGCAGCTTGAGAACAGGGTCTGGAGGTGAGCAGTACTTC.

The chain carries TRBV19 and TRBJ2-1; D perhaps matches TRBD2 (5 bases). Looked up from germline, CDR1 is LNHDA and CDR2 is SQIVND (reference sequence). V gave up 2 bases and J gave up 9 bases, with 8 bases separating them. This CDR3 has 12 residues. The CDR3 nucleotides read TGTGCCAGTAGTATACTAGCCGGTGAGCAGTTCTTC. Translation: CASSILAGEQFF. The full variable domain, in which reference TRBV19 and TRBJ2-1 provide the parts outside the CDR3, is DGGITQSPKYLFRKEGQNVTLSCEQNLNHDAMYWYRQDPGQGLRLIYYSQIVNDFQKGDIAEGYSVSREKKESFPLTVTSAQKNPTAFYLCASSILAGEQFFGPGTRLTVL.

The rearrangement uses TRBV7-8 and TRBJ1-2; D might be TRBD1 (5 bases). Germline V gene sequence: CDR1 SGHVS, CDR2 FQNEAQ. With 4 bases removed from V and 4 bases from J, the gap between germline ends came to 7 bases. The CDR3 is 12 amino acids. The CDR3 is CASSSGTYGYTF. The CDR3 coding sequence is TGTGCCAGCAGCTCAGGGACCTATGGCTACACCTTC.

J is TRBJ2-1 and V is TRBV28; 7 nucleotides match TRBD1. This CDR3 is 18 amino acids long. J gave up 2 bases and V 3 bases, and 13 bases lay outside the gene matches. In germline, CDR1 is MDHEN, CDR2 SYDVKM. As DNA, the CDR3 is TGTGCCAGCAGTTTTCTTTCTACGACAGGGCGAGCCTACAATGAGCAGTTCTTC. Residues: CASSFLSTTGRAYNEQFF.

The CDR3 reads CASPGVPGELFF. The CDR3 nucleotides are TGCGCCAGCCCAGGGGTCCCCGGGGAGCTGTTTTTT. This chain joins TRBV10-1 and TRBJ2-2; D perhaps matches TRBD1 (6 bases). CDR1 WNHNN and CDR2 SYGVQD come from the germline V gene (reference sequence). The CDR3 loop spans 12 amino acids. V lost 8 bases to trimming and J lost 6 bases, with 10 bases between them.

This chain uses TRBV2 with TRBJ1-5, with D tentatively TRBD1 (6 bases). Trimming removed 3 bases at V and 7 bases at J, with 13 bases between. Germline CDR1 and CDR2: SNHLY and FYNNEI. The CDR3 totals 14 residues. The CDR3 DNA follows: TGTGCCAGCAGTGACAGGGGAAGGTGGCAGCCCCAGCATTTT. Its translation is CASSDRGRWQPQHF. Combining the CDR3 with reference TRBV2 and TRBJ1-5 gives the whole variable domain EPEVTQTPSHQVTQMGQEVILRCVPISNHLYFYWYRQILGQKVEFLVSFYNNEISEKSEIFDDQFSVERPDGSNFTLKIRSTKLEDSAMYFCASSDRGRWQPQHFGDGTRLSIL.

In its sample, this clone was seen a few times. The rearrangement uses TRBV7-6 and TRBJ2-1, with 8 bases identical to TRBD1. CDR3 length: 15 residues. Trimming at V came to 1 base and at J to 7 bases, leaving 6 bases not matched to a gene. Germline loops: CDR1 SGHVS, CDR2 FNYEAQ. The CDR3 DNA is TGTGCCAGCAGCTTAGGAGGACAGGGTCGTAATGAGCAGTTCTTC. It specifies CASSLGGQGRNEQFF.

CDR3 bases: TGCGCCAGCAGCTTGGGACAGCCTACCTTCAACACTGAAGCTTTCTTT. Its translation is CASSLGQPTFNTEAFF. This chain joins TRBV5-1 and TRBJ1-1; maybe TRBD1 (5 bases). The ends were cut back, 0 bases at V and 2 bases at J, with 14 bases in the middle. The CDR3 is 16 amino acids. Germline V CDR1 and CDR2: SGHRS, YFSETQ.

The chain combines TRBV29-1 with TRBJ2-2, with D unclear. The CDR3 totals 15 residues. Between the trimmed V and J ends, which lost 4 bases and 0 bases, there was a span of 12 bases. Germline CDR1 SQVTM, CDR2 ANQGSEA. CDR3 loop: CSVGRSYANTGELFF. The CDR3 region has the DNA TGCAGCGTTGGACGGTCATACGCGAACACCGGGGAGCTGTTTTTT.

CDR3 nucleotides: TGTGCCAGTAGTGAGACTAGTGGTTCAACGGAGACCCAGTACTTC. Translating it yields CASSETSGSTETQYF. The rearrangement uses TRBV19 and TRBJ2-5; possibly TRBD2 for D (6 bases). The CDR3 runs to 15 residues. Trimming left V 5 bases short and J 5 bases short, with 18 bases between. Germline values: CDR1 LNHDA, CDR2 SQIVND (reference sequence).

Comments on this clone: Other nucleotide sequences in the sample specify the same CDR3. The J gene is TRBJ2-7, the V gene TRBV5-1; D uncertain. The CDR3 totals 14 residues. Germline CDR1 reads SGHRS; CDR2 reads YFSETQ. Deletions cut 0 bases from V and 2 bases from J, with 9 bases between. CDR3 loop: CASSLVPGPYEQYF. The CDR3 DNA follows: TGCGCCAGCAGCTTGGTTCCCGGGCCCTACGAGCAGTACTTC.

This rearrangement joins TRBV11-3 to TRBJ2-7; 7 bases align to TRBD1. The V segment lost 5 bases and the J segment 2 bases; nucleotides outside the gene matches: 9. The CDR3 has 15 amino acids. Germline values: CDR1 SGHNT, CDR2 YENEEA. The CDR3 reads CASSPGAQGAYEQYF. As DNA, the CDR3 is TGTGCCAGCAGCCCAGGGGCGCAGGGGGCCTACGAGCAGTACTTC.

The chain is built from TRBV6-4 and TRBJ2-3; weak D call: TRBD2 (5 bases). This CDR3 has 12 amino acids. The germline CDR1 and CDR2 sequences are MRHNA and SNTAGT. Between the trimmed V and J ends, which lost 7 bases and 6 bases, there was a span of 11 bases. CDR3 nucleotides: TGTGCCAGCACCGGGCCGGGGGATACGCAGTATTTT. As protein: CASTGPGDTQYF.

This rearrangement joins TRBV30 to TRBJ1-6, with 7 bases lining up with TRBD1. The germline V gene has CDR1 GTSNPN and CDR2 SVGIG (reference sequence). CDR3 length: 15 residues. V gave up 4 bases and J gave up 1 base; unmatched junction bases: 4. The CDR3 here is CAWTSGGSYNSPLHF. Written as DNA, the CDR3 is TGTGCCTGGACTTCAGGGGGTTCCTATAATTCACCCCTCCACTTT.